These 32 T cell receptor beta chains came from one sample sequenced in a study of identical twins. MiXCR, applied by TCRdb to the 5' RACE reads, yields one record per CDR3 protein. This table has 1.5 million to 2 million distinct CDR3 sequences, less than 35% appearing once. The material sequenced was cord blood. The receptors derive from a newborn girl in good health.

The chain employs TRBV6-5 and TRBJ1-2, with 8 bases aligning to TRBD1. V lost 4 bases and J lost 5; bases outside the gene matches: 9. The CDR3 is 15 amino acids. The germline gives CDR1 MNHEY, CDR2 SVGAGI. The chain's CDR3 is CASSSDRGPLYGYTF. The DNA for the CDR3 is TGTGCCAGCAGTTCCGACAGGGGCCCTCTTTATGGCTACACCTTC.

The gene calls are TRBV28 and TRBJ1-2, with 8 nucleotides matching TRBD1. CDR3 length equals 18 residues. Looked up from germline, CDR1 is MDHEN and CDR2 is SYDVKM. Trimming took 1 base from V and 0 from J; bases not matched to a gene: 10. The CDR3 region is CASSLYPFRQGPNYGYTF. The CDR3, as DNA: TGTGCCAGCAGTTTATACCCCTTCCGACAGGGGCCTAACTATGGCTACACCTTC.

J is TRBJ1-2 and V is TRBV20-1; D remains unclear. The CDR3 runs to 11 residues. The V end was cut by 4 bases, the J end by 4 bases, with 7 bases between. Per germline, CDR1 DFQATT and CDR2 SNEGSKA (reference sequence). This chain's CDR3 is CSAKESYGYTF. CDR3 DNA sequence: TGCAGTGCTAAGGAGAGCTATGGCTACACCTTC.

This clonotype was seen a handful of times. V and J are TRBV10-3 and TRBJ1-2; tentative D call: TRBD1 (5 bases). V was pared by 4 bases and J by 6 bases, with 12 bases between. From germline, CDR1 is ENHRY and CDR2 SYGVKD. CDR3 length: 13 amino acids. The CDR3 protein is CAISGGGSDGYTF. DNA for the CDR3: TGTGCCATCAGTGGCGGGGGGTCGGATGGCTACACCTTC.

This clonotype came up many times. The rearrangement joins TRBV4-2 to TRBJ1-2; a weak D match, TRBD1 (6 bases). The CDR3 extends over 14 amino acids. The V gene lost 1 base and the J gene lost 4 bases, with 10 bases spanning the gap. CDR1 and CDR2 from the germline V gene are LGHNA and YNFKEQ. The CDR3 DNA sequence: TGTGCCAGCAGCCAAGTAGACAGGATCTATGGCTACACCTTC. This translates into CASSQVDRIYGYTF.

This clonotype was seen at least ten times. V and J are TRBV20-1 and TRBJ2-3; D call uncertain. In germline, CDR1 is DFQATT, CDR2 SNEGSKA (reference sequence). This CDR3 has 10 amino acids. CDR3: CSAGRDTQYF. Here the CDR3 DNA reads TGCAGCGCCGGTCGGGATACGCAGTATTTT.

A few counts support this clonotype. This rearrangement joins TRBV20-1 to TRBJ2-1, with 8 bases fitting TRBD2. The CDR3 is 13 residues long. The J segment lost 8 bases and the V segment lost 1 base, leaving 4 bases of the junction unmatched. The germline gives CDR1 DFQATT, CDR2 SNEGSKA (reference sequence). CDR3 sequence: CSARAGGPYEQFF. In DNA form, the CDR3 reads TGCAGTGCTAGAGCGGGGGGGCCCTATGAGCAGTTCTTC.

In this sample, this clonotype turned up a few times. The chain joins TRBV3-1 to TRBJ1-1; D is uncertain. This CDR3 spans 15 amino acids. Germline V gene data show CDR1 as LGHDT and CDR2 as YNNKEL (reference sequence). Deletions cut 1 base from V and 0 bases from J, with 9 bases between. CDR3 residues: CASSQGGGLNTEAFF. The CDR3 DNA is TGTGCCAGCAGCCAAGGTGGAGGGCTGAACACTGAAGCTTTCTTT. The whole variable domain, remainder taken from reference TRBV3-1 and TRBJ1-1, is DTAVSQTPKYLVTQMGNDKSIKCEQNLGHDTMYWYKQDSKKFLKIMFSYNNKELIINETVPNRFSPKSPDKAHLNLHINSLELGDSAVYFCASSQGGGLNTEAFFGQGTRLTVV.

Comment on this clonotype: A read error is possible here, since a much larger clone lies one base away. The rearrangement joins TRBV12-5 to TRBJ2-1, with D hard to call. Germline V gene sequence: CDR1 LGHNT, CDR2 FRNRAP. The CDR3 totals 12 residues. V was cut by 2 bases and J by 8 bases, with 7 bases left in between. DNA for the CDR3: TGTGCTAGTGGTTTGAGGTACGATGAGCAGTTCTTC. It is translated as CASGLRYDEQFF.

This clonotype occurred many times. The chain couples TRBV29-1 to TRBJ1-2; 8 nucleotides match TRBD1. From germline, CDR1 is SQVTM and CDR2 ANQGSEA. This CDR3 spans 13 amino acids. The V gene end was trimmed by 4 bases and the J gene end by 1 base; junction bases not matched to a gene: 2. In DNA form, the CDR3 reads TGCAGCGTTGGGGACAGGCGTAACTATGGCTACACCTTC. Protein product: CSVGDRRNYGYTF.

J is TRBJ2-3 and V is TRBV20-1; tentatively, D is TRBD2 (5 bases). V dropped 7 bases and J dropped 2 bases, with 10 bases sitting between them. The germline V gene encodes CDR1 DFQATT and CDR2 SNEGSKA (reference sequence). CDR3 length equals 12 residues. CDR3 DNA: TGCAGTGAGGGAGCTCTCACAGATACGCAGTATTTT. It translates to CSEGALTDTQYF.

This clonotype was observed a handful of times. CDR3 DNA: TGTGCCAGCCCCTTAGATTCTGGGGCCAACGTCCTGACTTTC. This encodes CASPLDSGANVLTF. The gene calls are TRBV12-3 or TRBV12-4 and TRBJ2-6, with no clear D. Trimming shortened V by 8 bases and J by 1 base, and 9 bases separated the two germline ends. CDR3 length: 14 amino acids.

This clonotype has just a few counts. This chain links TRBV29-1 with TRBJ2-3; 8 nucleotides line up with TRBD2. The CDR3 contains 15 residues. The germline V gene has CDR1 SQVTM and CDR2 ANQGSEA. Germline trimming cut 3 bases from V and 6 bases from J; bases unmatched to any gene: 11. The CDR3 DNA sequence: TGCAGCGTTGATAAAGGAGGGACTAGGTCGGATACGCAGTATTTT. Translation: CSVDKGGTRSDTQYF.

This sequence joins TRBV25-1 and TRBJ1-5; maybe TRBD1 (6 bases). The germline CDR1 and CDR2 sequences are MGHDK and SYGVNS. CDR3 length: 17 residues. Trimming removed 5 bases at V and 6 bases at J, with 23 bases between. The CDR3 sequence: CASSPRGGGNKGQPQHF. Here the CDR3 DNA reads TGTGCCAGCAGTCCCCGCGGCGGGGGCAATAAGGGTCAGCCCCAGCATTTT. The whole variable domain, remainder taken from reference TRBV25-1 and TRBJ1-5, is EADIYQTPRYLVIGTGKKITLECSQTMGHDKMYWYQQDPGMELHLIHYSYGVNSTEKGDLSSESTVSRIRTEHFPLTLESARPSHTSQYLCASSPRGGGNKGQPQHFGDGTRLSIL.

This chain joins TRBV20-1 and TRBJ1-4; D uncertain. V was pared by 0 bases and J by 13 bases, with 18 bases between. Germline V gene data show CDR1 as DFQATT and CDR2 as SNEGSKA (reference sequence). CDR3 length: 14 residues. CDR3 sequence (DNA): TGCAGTGCTAGAGAAGGTTTTTCACTAGGAAGACTGTTTTTT. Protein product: CSAREGFSLGRLFF.

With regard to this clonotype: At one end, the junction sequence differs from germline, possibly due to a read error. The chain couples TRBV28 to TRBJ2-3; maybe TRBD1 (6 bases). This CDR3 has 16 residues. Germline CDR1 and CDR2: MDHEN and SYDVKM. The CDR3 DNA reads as TGTGTCAGCAGCCACTTAGGCAGGGGAGGCACAGATACGCAGTATTTT. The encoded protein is CVSSHLGRGGTDTQYF.

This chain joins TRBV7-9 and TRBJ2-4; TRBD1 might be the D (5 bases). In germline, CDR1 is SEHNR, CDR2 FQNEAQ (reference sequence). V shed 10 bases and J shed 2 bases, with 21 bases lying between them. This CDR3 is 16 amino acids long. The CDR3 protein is CATSGLETAPKNIQYF. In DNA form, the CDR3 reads TGTGCCACTTCGGGCCTAGAGACAGCCCCCAAAAACATTCAGTACTTC. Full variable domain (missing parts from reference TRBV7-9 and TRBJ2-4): DTGVSQNPRHKITKRGQNVTFRCDPISEHNRLYWYRQTLGQGPEFLTYFQNEAQLEKSRLLSDRFSAERPKGSFSTLEIQRTEQGDSAMYLCATSGLETAPKNIQYFGAGTRLSVL.

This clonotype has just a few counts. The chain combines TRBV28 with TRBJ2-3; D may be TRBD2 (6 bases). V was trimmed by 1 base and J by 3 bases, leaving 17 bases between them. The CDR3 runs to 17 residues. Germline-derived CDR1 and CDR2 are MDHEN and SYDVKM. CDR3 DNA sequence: TGTGCCAGCAGTTTATCCCGCCGGGGGTGGAGGACAGATACGCAGTATTTT. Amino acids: CASSLSRRGWRTDTQYF.

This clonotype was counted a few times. The CDR3 DNA follows: TGCGCCAGCAGCTTCGGGAGTGAGGGAGATACGCAGTATTTT. Translating gives CASSFGSEGDTQYF. The rearrangement joins TRBV5-1 to TRBJ2-3, with a tentative D call TRBD2 (6 bases). There are 14 residues in the CDR3. Trimming cost V 2 bases and J 5 bases, with 12 bases left between them. Germline CDR1 SGHRS, CDR2 YFSETQ.

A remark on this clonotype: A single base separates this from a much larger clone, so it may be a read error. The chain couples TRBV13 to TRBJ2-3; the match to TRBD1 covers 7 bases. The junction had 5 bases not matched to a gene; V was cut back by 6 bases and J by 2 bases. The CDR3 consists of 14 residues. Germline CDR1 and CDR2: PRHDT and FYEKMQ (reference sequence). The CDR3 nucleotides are TGTGCCAGCAGATCGACAGGGTACACAGATACGCAGTATTTT. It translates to CASRSTGYTDTQYF.

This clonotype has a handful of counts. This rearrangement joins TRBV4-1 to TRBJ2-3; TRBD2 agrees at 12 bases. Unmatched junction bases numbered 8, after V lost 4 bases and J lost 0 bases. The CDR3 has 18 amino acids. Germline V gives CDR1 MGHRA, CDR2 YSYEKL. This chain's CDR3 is CASSPLPTSGSSTDTQYF. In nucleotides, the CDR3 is TGCGCCAGCAGCCCCCTCCCGACTAGCGGGAGTAGCACAGATACGCAGTATTTT.

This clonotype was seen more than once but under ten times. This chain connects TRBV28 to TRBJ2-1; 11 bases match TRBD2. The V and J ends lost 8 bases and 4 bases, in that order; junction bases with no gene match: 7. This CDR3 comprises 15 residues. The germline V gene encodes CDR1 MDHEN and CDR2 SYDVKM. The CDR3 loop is CASGVTSGTYNEQFF. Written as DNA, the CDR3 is TGTGCCAGCGGCGTGACTAGCGGGACTTACAATGAGCAGTTCTTC.

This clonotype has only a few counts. CDR3 sequence reads: CASSAGLDGFYGYTF. The CDR3 coding sequence is TGTGCCAGCAGTGCGGGCCTGGACGGATTCTATGGCTACACCTTC. This chain links TRBV6-4 with TRBJ1-2; the D is unclear. This CDR3 spans 15 amino acids. Trimming took off 4 bases at V and 4 bases at J, with 16 bases between the two ends. CDR1 and CDR2 (germline): MRHNA, SNTAGT.

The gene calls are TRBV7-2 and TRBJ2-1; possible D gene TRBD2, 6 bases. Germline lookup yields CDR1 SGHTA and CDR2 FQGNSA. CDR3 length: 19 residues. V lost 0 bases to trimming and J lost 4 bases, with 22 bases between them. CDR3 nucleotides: TGTGCCAGCAGCTTAGCGGGGGACCTAGCGCACGTACCGTACAATGAGCAGTTCTTC. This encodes CASSLAGDLAHVPYNEQFF.

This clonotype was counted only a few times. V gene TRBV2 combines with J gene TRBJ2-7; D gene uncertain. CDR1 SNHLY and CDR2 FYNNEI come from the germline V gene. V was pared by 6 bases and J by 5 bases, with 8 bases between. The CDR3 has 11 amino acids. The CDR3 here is CASRYTDEQYF. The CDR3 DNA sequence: TGTGCCAGCAGGTACACGGACGAGCAGTACTTC.

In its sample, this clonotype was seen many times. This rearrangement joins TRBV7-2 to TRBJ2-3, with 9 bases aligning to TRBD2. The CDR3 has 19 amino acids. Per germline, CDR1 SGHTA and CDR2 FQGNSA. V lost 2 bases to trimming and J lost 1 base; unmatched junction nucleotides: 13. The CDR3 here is CASSLIRGIRTSGTDTQYF. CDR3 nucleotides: TGTGCCAGCAGCTTAATTAGGGGGATCAGGACTAGCGGCACAGATACGCAGTATTTT.

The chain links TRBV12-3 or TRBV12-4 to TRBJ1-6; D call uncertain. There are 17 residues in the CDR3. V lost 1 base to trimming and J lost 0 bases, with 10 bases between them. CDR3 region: CASSLGPGSSYNSPLHF. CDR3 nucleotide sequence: TGTGCCAGCAGTTTAGGCCCTGGAAGCTCCTATAATTCACCCCTCCACTTT.

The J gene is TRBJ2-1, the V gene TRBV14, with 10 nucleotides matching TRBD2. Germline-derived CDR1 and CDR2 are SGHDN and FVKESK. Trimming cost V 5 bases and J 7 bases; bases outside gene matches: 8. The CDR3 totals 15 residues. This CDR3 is CASSILAGALNEQFF. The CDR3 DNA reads TGTGCCAGCAGCATTCTAGCGGGAGCCTTGAATGAGCAGTTCTTC. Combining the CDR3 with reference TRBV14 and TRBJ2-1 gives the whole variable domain EAGVTQFPSHSVIEKGQTVTLRCDPISGHDNLYWYRRVMGKEIKFLLHFVKESKQDESGMPNNRFLAERTGGTYSTLKVQPAELEDSGVYFCASSILAGALNEQFFGPGTRLTVL.

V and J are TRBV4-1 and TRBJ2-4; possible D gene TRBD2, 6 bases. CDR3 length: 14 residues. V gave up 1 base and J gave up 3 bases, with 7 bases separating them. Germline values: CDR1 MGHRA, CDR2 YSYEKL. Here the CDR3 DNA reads TGCGCCAGCAGCCAAGTGGGGGGCAAAAACATTCAGTACTTC. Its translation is CASSQVGGKNIQYF.

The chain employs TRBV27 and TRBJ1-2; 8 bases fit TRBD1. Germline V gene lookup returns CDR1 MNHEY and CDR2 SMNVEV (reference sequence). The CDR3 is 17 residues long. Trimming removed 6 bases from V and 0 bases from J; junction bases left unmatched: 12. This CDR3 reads CASRVLGQGRANYGYTF. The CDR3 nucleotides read TGTGCCAGCAGAGTTTTAGGACAGGGCAGAGCTAACTATGGCTACACCTTC.

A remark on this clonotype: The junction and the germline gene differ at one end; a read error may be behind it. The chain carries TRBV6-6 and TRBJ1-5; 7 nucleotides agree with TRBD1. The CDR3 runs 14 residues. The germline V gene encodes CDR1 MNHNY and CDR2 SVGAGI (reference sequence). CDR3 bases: TGTGCCAGCAGTTACCTCACAGGGGATCAGCCCCGGCATTTT. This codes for CASSYLTGDQPRHF.

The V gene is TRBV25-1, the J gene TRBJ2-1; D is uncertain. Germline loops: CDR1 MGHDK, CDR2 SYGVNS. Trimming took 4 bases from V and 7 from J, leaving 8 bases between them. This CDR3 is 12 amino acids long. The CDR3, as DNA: TGTGCCAGCAGTGTACTCTTTAATGAGCAGTTCTTC. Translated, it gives CASSVLFNEQFF.